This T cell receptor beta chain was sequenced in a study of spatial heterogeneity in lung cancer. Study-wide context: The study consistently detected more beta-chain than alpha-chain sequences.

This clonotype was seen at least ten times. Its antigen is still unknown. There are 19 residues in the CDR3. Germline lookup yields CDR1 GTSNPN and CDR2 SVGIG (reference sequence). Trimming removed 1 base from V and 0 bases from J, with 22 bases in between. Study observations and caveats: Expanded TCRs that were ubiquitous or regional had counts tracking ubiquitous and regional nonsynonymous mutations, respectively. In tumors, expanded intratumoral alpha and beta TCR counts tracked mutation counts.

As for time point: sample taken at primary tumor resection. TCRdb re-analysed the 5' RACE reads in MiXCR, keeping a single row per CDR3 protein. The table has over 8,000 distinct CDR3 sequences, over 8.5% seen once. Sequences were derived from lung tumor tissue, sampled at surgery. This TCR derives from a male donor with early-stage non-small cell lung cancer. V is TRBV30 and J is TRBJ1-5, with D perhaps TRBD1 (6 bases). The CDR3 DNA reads TGTGCCTGGAGTGCTCGTTCCGGGACACGGGGATATAGCAATCAGCCCCAGCATTTT. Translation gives CAWSARSGTRGYSNQPQHF. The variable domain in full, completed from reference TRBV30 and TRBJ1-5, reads SQTIHQWPATLVQPVGSPLSLECTVEGTSNPNLYWYRQAAGRGLQLLFYSVGIGQISSEVPQNLSASRPQDRQFILSSKKLLLSDSGFYLCAWSARSGTRGYSNQPQHFGDGTRLSIL.